This T cell receptor (beta chain) was recorded in a study of T cell repertoires in cytomegalovirus infection. Study at large: Carrying CMV and the relevant HLA type showed in public TCR beta signatures. Findings and limits, study-wide: CMV-specific HLA-C-restricted TCR beta clonotypes dominated the ex vivo response. Adding up the frequency of public TCR beta families identified people who carried CMV plus the relevant HLA.

TCRdb re-analysed the reads in MiXCR, keeping a single row per CDR3 protein. The table lists more than 150,000 distinct CDR3 sequences, approximately 19% of them singletons, with around 2.7% in the top ten. Germline values: CDR1 SGHDT, CDR2 YYEEEE. J was trimmed by 4 bases and V by 3 bases; bases with no gene match: 2. This CDR3 has 13 residues. This clonotype has more than one count but fewer than ten. Its cognate antigen is unknown. Possible read error: a much larger clone is one base away. V is TRBV5-6 and J is TRBJ2-3, with 7 bases identical to TRBD2. This TCR was sampled from a human donor in good health (CMV status not recorded). Some clones in this sample may be carry-over from other donors' samples. The sequenced sample consisted of PBMCs. In DNA, the CDR3 is TGTGCCAGCAGCTGGGGGGGGGCAGATACGCAGTATTTT. This translates into CASSWGGADTQYF.